This record looks at one T cell receptor beta chain sequence and its context. The source of the sample is a study of blood T cell repertoires in COVID-19. The germline V gene has CDR1 SQVTM and CDR2 ANQGSEA. The CDR3 runs 14 residues. The ends were cut back, 2 bases at V and 0 bases at J, with 10 bases in the middle. TCRdb's copy holds only in-frame clones and misses some; the assay was immunoSEQ multiplex PCR. This table holds 250,000 or so clones, over 80% found once. The source of this sequence is a woman aged 40 to 50 who had recovered from COVID-19. The genes are TRBV29-1 and TRBJ2-5; the D gene is possibly TRBD2 (5 bases). Sequenced material: peripheral blood. CDR3 residues: CSVEPRGNQETQYF. CDR3 in DNA: TGCAGCGTTGAACCTCGGGGTAACCAAGAGACCCAGTACTTC.